This record concerns one T cell receptor (beta chain) sequence. Antigen unknown. Enrollment shut out patients with autoimmune disease history or systemic immunosuppression. The data originate from a study of OX40 agonist ivuxolimab in advanced cancers. About the study: Dose-escalation patients were diagnosed with hepatocellular carcinoma, melanoma, renal cell cancer or head and neck cancer. Study outcomes and limitations: There were also nonresponders showing low normalized T-cell clonal expansion. Among T cells, CD8+ cells averaged more expanded clones than CD4+ cells.

TCRdb keeps only in-frame clones here, not all; method: immunoSEQ multiplex PCR. The repertoire includes over 55,000 clones, around 77% of them detected once, and just under 6.5% sits in the top ten. Trimming cost V 7 bases and J 3 bases; bases outside gene matches: 4. The CDR3 contains 13 residues. CDR1 is MNHNS, CDR2 SASEGT, per germline. Source: CD4+ or CD8+ T cells sorted from blood, taken in a trial of the OX40 agonist ivuxolimab. The chain combines TRBV6-1 with TRBJ1-1, with TRBD1 matching over 8 bases. The origin of this receptor is an adult with an advanced solid tumor such as melanoma, head and neck, liver or kidney cancer. CDR3 region: CASNRQGYTEAFF. CDR3 DNA: TGTGCCAGCAATAGACAGGGGTACACTGAAGCTTTCTTT.